This TCR beta chain was documented in a study of blood T cell repertoires in COVID-19. Profiled with immunoSEQ multiplex PCR; TCRdb holds only in-frame clones, not every one. The sample has fewer than 300,000 clones, about 90% seen once. Material: peripheral blood. The receptor was derived from a woman between 45 and 60 years old with acute or convalescent COVID-19.

CDR3 DNA: TGTGCCAGTAGTAAACAAGGGAGAGGTTTTTACTTC. Protein sequence: CASSKQGRGFYF. The rearrangement joins TRBV19 to TRBJ2-5; possibly TRBD2 for D (5 bases). With 4 bases removed from V and 14 bases from J, the gap between germline ends came to 17 bases. CDR3 length: 12 residues. In germline, CDR1 is LNHDA, CDR2 SQIVND (reference sequence). Looking up the rest from reference TRBV19 and TRBJ2-5 gives the full variable domain: DGGITQSPKYLFRKEGQNVTLSCEQNLNHDAMYWYRQDPGQGLRLIYYSQIVNDFQKGDIAEGYSVSREKKESFPLTVTSAQKNPTAFYLCASSKQGRGFYFGPGTRLLVL.